The 26 T cell receptor beta chains reported below all come from one sample, sequenced in a study of metastatic and nonmetastatic thyroid tumors. Using MiXCR, TCRdb re-called clones from the PCR reads. The data contain about 38,000 clones, about 45% of them singletons. There were no patients who had received any treatment before thyroid surgery. Sequencing input: tumor tissue. Receptors were obtained from a male donor with papillary thyroid cancer or a benign thyroid nodule (not recorded which). Some clones in this sample may be carry-over from other donors' samples.

The chain combines TRBV5-1 with TRBJ1-6, with 9 nucleotides matching TRBD1. Trimming took 3 bases from V and 5 from J; bases not matched to a gene: 3. Germline V gives CDR1 SGHRS, CDR2 YFSETQ. CDR3 size: 15 residues. In DNA, the CDR3 is TGCGCCAGCAGCTGGGACAGGGCTAATAATTCACCCCTCCACTTT. It codes for CASSWDRANNSPLHF. Filled out from reference TRBV5-1 and TRBJ1-6, the complete variable domain reads KAGVTQTPRYLIKTRGQQVTLSCSPISGHRSVSWYQQTPGQGLQFLFEYFSETQRNKGNFPGRFSGRQFSNSRSEMNVSTLELGDSALYLCASSWDRANNSPLHFGNGTRLTVT.

This chain connects TRBV20-1 to TRBJ2-7, with TRBD1 identical over 12 bases. The CDR3 runs to 15 residues. The V gene's germline CDR1 is DFQATT and CDR2 SNEGSKA (reference sequence). V was clipped by 3 bases and J by 7 bases; unmatched bases: 10. CDR3 residues: CSASVPGQGAEEQYF. The CDR3 region has the DNA TGCAGTGCTAGTGTACCGGGACAGGGGGCGGAAGAGCAGTACTTC.

The genes are TRBV5-1 and TRBJ1-2; the D is unclear. The CDR3 extends over 12 amino acids. Germline assignment: CDR1 SGHRS and CDR2 YFSETQ. The germline V and J ends were trimmed by 4 bases and 4 bases, with 8 bases remaining between them. In DNA form, the CDR3 reads TGCGCCAGCAGCCCCGACACCTATGGCTACACCTTC. Amino acids: CASSPDTYGYTF.

This chain uses TRBV5-6 with TRBJ1-5, with 8 nucleotides matching TRBD1. This CDR3 has 16 residues. V trimming: 0 bases; J trimming: 8 bases; junction bases outside the gene matches: 10. Germline CDR1 and CDR2: SGHDT and YYEEEE. For the CDR3, the DNA is TGTGCCAGCAGCTTGGCCGGGAGGACAGGGCGGGAGCCCCAGCATTTT. Translated: CASSLAGRTGREPQHF.

This clone was picked up one time. J is TRBJ2-7 and V is TRBV3-1, with 8 bases that match TRBD2. This CDR3 contains 13 residues. The germline CDR1 and CDR2 sequences are LGHDT and YNNKEL (reference sequence). Trimming took 1 base from V and 7 from J; bases not matched to a gene: 3. CDR3 DNA sequence: TGTGCCAGCAGCCAAGTTCGGGGGGGAGAGCAGTACTTC. Amino acids: CASSQVRGGEQYF.

V gene TRBV30 combines with J gene TRBJ1-2; 12 nucleotides line up with TRBD1. The V segment lost 8 bases and the J segment 3 bases; nucleotides outside the gene matches: 7. Looked up from germline, CDR1 is GTSNPN and CDR2 is SVGIG (reference sequence). This CDR3 is built from 14 residues. In DNA, the CDR3 is TGTGCCACCGGGACAGGGGGCGCAGACTATGGCTACACCTTC. This codes for CATGTGGADYGYTF.

In this sample, this clone is large. The chain uses TRBV19 and TRBJ1-2; no reliable D call. V lost 7 bases to trimming and J lost 2 bases, with 20 bases between them. CDR3 length: 16 amino acids. Germline values: CDR1 LNHDA, CDR2 SQIVND (reference sequence). Here the CDR3 DNA reads TGTGCCAGTAATAGGGCGAGACACGACAAGAACTATGGCTACACCTTC. This translates into CASNRARHDKNYGYTF.

The rearrangement joins TRBV30 to TRBJ1-3; D uncertain. CDR3 length equals 15 residues. In germline, CDR1 is GTSNPN, CDR2 SVGIG (reference sequence). V was shortened by 5 bases and J by 0 bases, with 14 bases between the two germline ends. The CDR3: CAWGDAPVSGNTIYF. The CDR3 coding sequence is TGTGCCTGGGGAGACGCCCCCGTCTCTGGAAACACCATATATTTT.

The chain joins TRBV20-1 to TRBJ2-3; weak D call: TRBD2 (5 bases). Germline CDR1 reads DFQATT; CDR2 reads SNEGSKA (reference sequence). The CDR3 sequence is 14 residues long. V was pared by 5 bases and J by 0 bases, with 12 bases between. For the CDR3, the DNA is TGCAGTGCTGGACTTAGGTCTAGCACAGATACGCAGTATTTT. This gives the protein CSAGLRSSTDTQYF.

This rearrangement joins TRBV30 to TRBJ2-7; 10 nucleotides align to TRBD2. The CDR3 runs 13 residues. The germline V gene has CDR1 GTSNPN and CDR2 SVGIG (reference sequence). The ends lost 3 bases at V and 9 bases at J; junction bases unmatched: 8. CDR3 DNA sequence: TGTGCCTGGAGGAGGCTAGCGGGAGTTTTGCAGTACTTC. This encodes CAWRRLAGVLQYF.

V gene TRBV5-1 combines with J gene TRBJ2-7; 8 nucleotides match TRBD1. CDR1 is SGHRS, CDR2 YFSETQ, per germline. The J segment lost 7 bases and the V segment lost 4 bases, leaving 10 bases of the junction unmatched. CDR3 length: 14 amino acids. This chain's CDR3 is CASSKTQGAGEQYF. The CDR3, as DNA: TGCGCCAGCAGCAAGACTCAGGGGGCTGGGGAGCAGTACTTC.

The V and J genes are TRBV20-1 and TRBJ2-7; D possibly corresponds to TRBD1 (6 bases). This CDR3 has 14 amino acids. The V gene lost 6 bases and the J gene lost 6 bases, with 21 bases spanning the gap. The germline V gene encodes CDR1 DFQATT and CDR2 SNEGSKA (reference sequence). The CDR3 nucleotides read TGCAGTGCACCCCAGGGGCGTGCAGACGGCGAGCAGTACTTC. Translated, it gives CSAPQGRADGEQYF.

The V gene is TRBV30, the J gene TRBJ2-7; no clear D gene. Germline CDR1 reads GTSNPN; CDR2 reads SVGIG (reference sequence). This CDR3 has 12 residues. The V end lost 0 bases, the J end lost 1 base, and 4 bases lay between the germline ends. CDR3 coding DNA: TGTGCCTGGAGTGTAAATTCCTACGAGCAGTACTTC. This codes for CAWSVNSYEQYF.

The chain uses TRBV7-3 and TRBJ1-3, with D possibly being TRBD1 (5 bases). V was shortened by 4 bases and J by 1 base, with 11 bases between the two germline ends. There are 15 residues in the CDR3. The germline gives CDR1 SGHTA, CDR2 FQGTGA. The CDR3 sequence is CASSSQGLSGNTIYF. The CDR3 DNA sequence: TGTGCCAGCAGCTCCCAGGGCCTTTCTGGAAACACCATATATTTT. The entire variable domain, with the rest obtained from reference TRBV7-3 and TRBJ1-3, is as follows: GAGVSQTPSNKVTEKGKYVELRCDPISGHTALYWYRQSLGQGPEFLIYFQGTGAADDSGLPNDRFFAVRPEGSVSTLKIQRTERGDSAVYLCASSSQGLSGNTIYFGEGSWLTVV.

This clone was seen a few times. The chain joins TRBV2 to TRBJ2-7; D is ambiguous. Germline assignment: CDR1 SNHLY and CDR2 FYNNEI. V lost 4 bases and J 2 bases, leaving 3 bases between the germline ends. CDR3 length equals 11 residues. CDR3 in DNA: TGTGCCAGCAGTGGGCCCTACGAGCAGTACTTC. It yields the protein CASSGPYEQYF. The variable domain in full, with the rest retrieved from reference TRBV2 and TRBJ2-7, is EPEVTQTPSHQVTQMGQEVILRCVPISNHLYFYWYRQILGQKVEFLVSFYNNEISEKSEIFDDQFSVERPDGSNFTLKIRSTKLEDSAMYFCASSGPYEQYFGPGTRLTVT.

The V call is TRBV6-2 or TRBV6-3, the J call TRBJ1-2; D unclear. The V end lost 6 bases, the J end lost 3 bases, and 8 bases lay between the germline ends. The CDR3 is 12 residues long. Germline CDR1 reads MNHEY; CDR2 reads SVGEGT. CDR3 protein: CASSLGDYGYTF. As DNA, the CDR3 is TGTGCCAGCAGCCTCGGGGACTATGGCTACACCTTC.

In this sample, this clone turned up a few times. The chain has TRBV29-1 and TRBJ1-5; unclear D gene. There are 12 residues in the CDR3. Germline values: CDR1 SQVTM, CDR2 ANQGSEA. V lost 7 bases to trimming and J lost 1 base, with 8 bases between them. The CDR3, as DNA: TGCAGCGACCACGGGAGCAATCAGCCCCAGCATTTT. It is translated as CSDHGSNQPQHF. Based on the CDR3 plus reference TRBV29-1 and TRBJ1-5, the full variable domain is SAVISQKPSRDICQRGTSLTIQCQVDSQVTMMFWYRQQPGQSLTLIATANQGSEATYESGFVIDKFPISRPNLTFSTLTVSNMSPEDSSIYLCSDHGSNQPQHFGDGTRLSIL.

The chain carries TRBV30 and TRBJ1-3, with D unresolved. V gave up 4 bases and J gave up 12 bases, with 19 bases separating them. The CDR3 runs to 13 residues. Germline V CDR1 and CDR2: GTSNPN, SVGIG (reference sequence). CDR3 sequence: CAWTTQAGRSIYF. The CDR3 DNA reads TGTGCCTGGACCACACAAGCGGGAAGGAGCATATATTTT.

The chain links TRBV20-1 to TRBJ1-5; D is possibly TRBD1 (5 bases). Trimming stripped 6 bases from V and 2 bases from J, with 8 bases between. Germline values: CDR1 DFQATT, CDR2 SNEGSKA (reference sequence). This CDR3 has 12 residues. The CDR3 protein is CSAVGGNQPQHF. The CDR3 bases are TGCAGTGCGGTAGGGGGCAATCAGCCCCAGCATTTT.

This clone turned up a few times. This chain connects TRBV6-1 to TRBJ1-2; TRBD1 aligns across 8 bases. The CDR3 totals 15 residues. Per the germline V gene, CDR1 is MNHNS and CDR2 is SASEGT. Trimming removed 6 bases from V and 2 bases from J; junction bases left unmatched: 8. CDR3 sequence (DNA): TGTGCCAGCAGAAGAGGGACAGGAGAAAACTATGGCTACACCTTC. Its protein is CASRRGTGENYGYTF.

J is TRBJ2-7 and V is TRBV4-2; 11 positions match TRBD1. With 0 bases clipped from V and 3 bases from J, the junction kept 4 bases outside the gene matches. Germline V CDR1 and CDR2: LGHNA, YNFKEQ. The CDR3 runs to 16 residues. CDR3: CASSQDRGTGGYEQYF. CDR3 DNA: TGTGCCAGCAGCCAAGATCGGGGGACAGGGGGCTACGAGCAGTACTTC.

Ten or more counts support this clone. The sample carries other DNA sequences with the same CDR3. The V and J genes are TRBV7-9 and TRBJ2-7, with D tentatively TRBD1 or TRBD2 (5 bases each). CDR3 length equals 12 residues. Germline V gene lookup returns CDR1 SEHNR and CDR2 FQNEAQ (reference sequence). Trimming removed 1 base from V and 6 bases from J, with 7 bases in between. CDR3 region: CASSLGGGEQYF. DNA for the CDR3: TGTGCCAGCAGCTTAGGTGGGGGCGAGCAGTACTTC.

This clone has a handful of counts. The chain couples TRBV27 to TRBJ1-2, with D uncertain. The V gene's germline CDR1 is MNHEY and CDR2 SMNVEV (reference sequence). The V end was cut by 2 bases, the J end by 2 bases, with 15 bases between. The CDR3 consists of 16 residues. The CDR3 region is CASSLIRNPANYGYTF. CDR3 DNA: TGTGCCAGCAGTTTAATCAGGAACCCAGCCAACTATGGCTACACCTTC.

In this sample, this clone turned up once. The chain couples TRBV5-1 to TRBJ2-1; TRBD2 aligns across 14 bases. Germline trimming cut 4 bases from V and 7 bases from J; bases unmatched to any gene: 7. Germline V CDR1 and CDR2: SGHRS, YFSETQ. The CDR3 runs 16 residues. The CDR3 region has the DNA TGCGCCAGCAGCCCGACTAGCGGGAGGGTAAATAATGAGCAGTTCTTC. This translates into CASSPTSGRVNNEQFF.

The V and J genes are TRBV12-3 or TRBV12-4 and TRBJ1-1; 8 bases agree with TRBD1. J was trimmed by 1 base and V by 6 bases; bases with no gene match: 10. The CDR3 covers 16 residues. The CDR3 loop reads CASRIRPRGQNTEAFF. The CDR3 DNA reads TGTGCCAGCAGGATTCGGCCCAGGGGGCAGAACACTGAAGCTTTCTTT.

V is TRBV3-1 and J is TRBJ2-7; D is perhaps TRBD2 (7 bases). Germline V gene data show CDR1 as LGHDT and CDR2 as YNNKEL (reference sequence). The CDR3 consists of 17 residues. Trimming shortened V by 3 bases and J by 0 bases, and 18 bases separated the two germline ends. CDR3 sequence (DNA): TGTGCCAGCAGCCACACACGGGGGGCCATAATCTCCTACGAGCAGTACTTC. Amino acids: CASSHTRGAIISYEQYF.